Each of the 27 T cell receptor beta chains below was sequenced from the same sample in a study of blood T cell repertoires in COVID-19. Here immunoSEQ multiplex PCR was the method, and the copy in TCRdb shows in-frame clones only, minus some. The data contain 250,000 or so clones, over 70% of them singletons. Sequenced: PBMCs or T cells enriched from blood (not recorded which). These receptor sequences come from a woman in her twenties or thirties who had been exposed to COVID-19.

The rearrangement joins TRBV19 to TRBJ1-3, with 7 bases matching TRBD1. The germline V gene has CDR1 LNHDA and CDR2 SQIVND (reference sequence). Trimming cost V 3 bases and J 4 bases; bases outside gene matches: 9. There are 16 residues in the CDR3. CDR3 amino acids: CASSIRQGLLGNTIYF. CDR3 bases: TGTGCCAGTAGTATCCGACAGGGTCTCCTAGGAAACACCATATATTTT. Looking up the rest from reference TRBV19 and TRBJ1-3 gives the full variable domain: DGGITQSPKYLFRKEGQNVTLSCEQNLNHDAMYWYRQDPGQGLRLIYYSQIVNDFQKGDIAEGYSVSREKKESFPLTVTSAQKNPTAFYLCASSIRQGLLGNTIYFGEGSWLTVV.

The CDR3 nucleotides read TGTGCCAGCAGTGGTAGGGGTTTGAGCACAGATACGCAGTATTTT. Protein product: CASSGRGLSTDTQYF. The chain carries TRBV2 and TRBJ2-3, with D tentatively TRBD1 (5 bases). V shed 4 bases and J shed 0 bases, with 11 bases lying between them. CDR1 and CDR2 (germline): SNHLY, FYNNEI. This CDR3 is 15 amino acids long.

The chain has TRBV12-3 or TRBV12-4 and TRBJ2-1; no firm D call. The CDR3 loop spans 12 amino acids. V dropped 2 bases and J dropped 10 bases, with 9 bases sitting between them. As DNA, the CDR3 is TGTGCCAGCAGTTTACTCCCGCGGGAGCAGTTCTTC. It is translated as CASSLLPREQFF.

J is TRBJ1-2 and V is TRBV6-2 or TRBV6-3, with D perhaps TRBD1 (6 bases). The germline V gene has CDR1 MNHEY and CDR2 SVGEGT. This CDR3 has 15 residues. V lost 2 bases, J lost 5 bases, and 15 bases lay in between. The CDR3 region has the DNA TGTGCCAGCAGTTACCGCCCGACAGGACTTTATGGCTACACCTTC. Its protein is CASSYRPTGLYGYTF.

This rearrangement joins TRBV11-2 to TRBJ2-1; TRBD1 agrees at 7 bases. Trimming removed 5 bases from V and 6 bases from J; junction bases left unmatched: 10. Germline CDR1 and CDR2: SGHAT and FQNNGV. This CDR3 is built from 15 residues. The CDR3 region has the DNA TGTGCCAGCAGCCGCACCCTGACAGGGACCAATGAGCAGTTCTTC. Residues: CASSRTLTGTNEQFF.

The sample holds a few counts of this clone. This chain joins TRBV6-2 or TRBV6-3 and TRBJ2-1; D may be TRBD1 (8 bases). CDR1 MNHEY and CDR2 SVGEGT come from the germline V gene. This CDR3 spans 16 amino acids. The V end was cut by 5 bases, the J end by 4 bases, with 18 bases between. CDR3 coding DNA: TGTGCCAGCAGTAGCCGGGGGGACAGGCAATACAATGAGCAGTTCTTC. This encodes CASSSRGDRQYNEQFF.

The genes are TRBV14 and TRBJ1-1, with TRBD1 as a possible D gene (6 bases). V was clipped by 5 bases and J by 4 bases, with 17 bases between them. The CDR3 has 15 amino acids. Looked up from germline, CDR1 is SGHDN and CDR2 is FVKESK. CDR3 region: CASSRLQGYSTEAFF. Written as DNA, the CDR3 is TGTGCCAGCAGCAGATTACAGGGATACAGCACTGAAGCTTTCTTT.

V is TRBV13 and J is TRBJ2-7, with TRBD2 identical over 13 bases. After removal of 1 base from V and 5 bases from J, the junction contained 8 bases not matched to a gene. The CDR3 spans 17 residues. The germline V gene has CDR1 PRHDT and CDR2 FYEKMQ (reference sequence). CDR3 DNA: TGTGCCAGCAGCTTAGTAACACTAGCGGGAGGGCCCAACGAGCAGTACTTC. Residues: CASSLVTLAGGPNEQYF.

The CDR3 protein is CASSGGGNTIYF. For the CDR3, the DNA is TGTGCCAGCAGCGGGGGGGGAAACACCATATATTTT. The chain uses TRBV7-6 and TRBJ1-3; perhaps TRBD1 as D (5 bases). V was cut by 5 bases and J by 4 bases, with 6 bases left in between. The V gene's germline CDR1 is SGHVS and CDR2 FNYEAQ. The CDR3 length is 12 residues.

The chain joins TRBV19 to TRBJ1-1; 7 bases are a match to TRBD1. There are 15 residues in the CDR3. Germline trimming cut 6 bases from V and 0 bases from J; bases unmatched to any gene: 7. CDR1 and CDR2 (germline): LNHDA, SQIVND (reference sequence). As DNA, the CDR3 is TGTGCCAGTAGGATTTCGACAGGGTTGAACACTGAAGCTTTCTTT. Amino acids: CASRISTGLNTEAFF.

V is TRBV27 and J is TRBJ1-2; D is possibly TRBD1 (6 bases). Trimming took 6 bases from V and 7 from J, leaving 12 bases between them. From germline, CDR1 is MNHEY and CDR2 SMNVEV (reference sequence). This CDR3 is 12 amino acids long. CDR3 sequence (DNA): TGTGCCAGCAGGCCAGGGGTGGGTGGCTACACCTTC. It encodes CASRPGVGGYTF.

The V call is TRBV18, the J call TRBJ2-1, with 9 nucleotides matching TRBD1. The CDR3 contains 14 residues. Germline V gene data show CDR1 as KGHSH and CDR2 as LQKENI. Trimming at V came to 4 bases and at J to 5 bases, leaving 3 bases not matched to a gene. The DNA for the CDR3 is TGTGCCAGCTCACGAGACAGGGGGGACAATGAGCAGTTCTTC. Amino acid sequence: CASSRDRGDNEQFF.

This chain joins TRBV5-1 and TRBJ2-1; D is perhaps TRBD2 (6 bases). Looked up from germline, CDR1 is SGHRS and CDR2 is YFSETQ. The CDR3 spans 15 residues. V dropped 7 bases and J dropped 0 bases, with 14 bases sitting between them. In nucleotides, the CDR3 is TGCGCCAGCGGGTCCTACGGGAGCTCCTACAATGAGCAGTTCTTC. Translating it yields CASGSYGSSYNEQFF. Variable domain in full (rest from reference TRBV5-1 and TRBJ2-1): KAGVTQTPRYLIKTRGQQVTLSCSPISGHRSVSWYQQTPGQGLQFLFEYFSETQRNKGNFPGRFSGRQFSNSRSEMNVSTLELGDSALYLCASGSYGSSYNEQFFGPGTRLTVL.

The J gene is TRBJ1-2, the V gene TRBV5-1; D gene uncertain. V was shortened by 1 base and J by 6 bases, with 16 bases between the two germline ends. Germline-derived CDR1 and CDR2 are SGHRS and YFSETQ. The CDR3 runs to 15 residues. The CDR3 nucleotides are TGCGCCAGCAGCTTGCTGTTTGGAGACCGCGATGGCTACACCTTC. Translated: CASSLLFGDRDGYTF.

Comment on this clone: The junction shows a germline mismatch at one end, possibly a read error. This chain uses TRBV5-4 with TRBJ2-7, with 11 bases aligning to TRBD1. Germline V lookup: CDR1 SGHNT, CDR2 YYREEE (reference sequence). The CDR3 consists of 13 residues. The CDR3 sequence is CASSLGGGTGGTW. DNA of the CDR3: TGTGCCAGCAGCTTGGGAGGTGGGACAGGGGGTACATGG.

The CDR3 DNA sequence: TGTGCCACCAGTATAAAGAGTGAAGCTTTCTTT. Its protein product is CATSIKSEAFF. The chain uses TRBV24-1 and TRBJ1-1; D gene uncertain. CDR1 is KGHDR and CDR2 is SFDVKD in the germline V gene. V was trimmed by 6 bases and J by 7 bases, leaving 8 bases between them. CDR3 length: 11 residues.

This clone was counted once. The chain couples TRBV3-1 (or the pseudogene TRBV3-2) to TRBJ2-6, with 8 bases matching TRBD1. The junction had 7 bases not matched to a gene; V was cut back by 4 bases and J by 2 bases. CDR1 is LGHDT and CDR2 is YNNKEL in the germline V gene (reference sequence). The CDR3 sequence is 17 residues long. CDR3 DNA: TGTGCCAGCAGCCTGGGACAGGCCCATCCTGGGGCCAACGTCCTGACTTTC. As protein: CASSLGQAHPGANVLTF.

This chain uses TRBV5-1 with TRBJ2-5; TRBD1 might be the D (6 bases). Trimming stripped 4 bases from V and 5 bases from J, with 12 bases between. The CDR3 totals 13 residues. The V gene's germline CDR1 is SGHRS and CDR2 YFSETQ. The CDR3 here is CASSMGQVETQYF. CDR3 DNA sequence: TGCGCCAGCAGCATGGGACAAGTTGAGACCCAGTACTTC.

The rearrangement links TRBV30 to TRBJ1-5, with a tentative D call TRBD1 (6 bases). Trimming left V 2 bases short and J 3 bases short, with 14 bases between. This CDR3 spans 15 amino acids. Germline CDR1 is GTSNPN and CDR2 is SVGIG (reference sequence). The CDR3 loop is CAWSPGGGHNQPQHF. Written as DNA, the CDR3 is TGTGCCTGGAGTCCCGGGGGGGGCCACAATCAGCCCCAGCATTTT.

The rearrangement joins TRBV4-1 to TRBJ1-3, with D hard to call. CDR1 MGHRA and CDR2 YSYEKL come from the germline V gene. V lost 0 bases to trimming and J lost 4 bases, with 7 bases between them. This CDR3 is 14 amino acids long. The CDR3 coding sequence is TGCGCCAGCAGCCAAGACAGGCTCGGAAACACCATATATTTT. This codes for CASSQDRLGNTIYF.

This clone was seen once. The chain is built from TRBV7-2 and TRBJ2-3; D is perhaps TRBD2 (6 bases). Germline V gene data show CDR1 as SGHTA and CDR2 as FQGNSA. The CDR3 loop spans 13 amino acids. V shed 8 bases and J shed 4 bases, with 13 bases lying between them. CDR3 in amino acids: CASPAGEADTQYF. DNA for the CDR3: TGTGCCAGCCCCGCCGGGGAGGCAGATACGCAGTATTTT.

This chain joins TRBV30 and TRBJ1-6; D uncertain. From germline, CDR1 is GTSNPN and CDR2 SVGIG (reference sequence). V gave up 0 bases and J gave up 0 bases, with 9 bases separating them. The CDR3 totals 16 residues. The CDR3 reads CAWSVLESSYNSPLHF. CDR3 DNA: TGTGCCTGGAGTGTCTTGGAGAGCTCCTATAATTCACCCCTCCACTTT.

The J gene is TRBJ1-1, the V gene TRBV4-1, with 9 bases identical to TRBD1. The V gene end was trimmed by 6 bases and the J gene end by 0 bases; junction bases not matched to a gene: 5. CDR3 length equals 15 residues. Germline V gives CDR1 MGHRA, CDR2 YSYEKL. CDR3 in DNA: TGCGCCAGCAGGCAGGGGACAGGGATGAACACTGAAGCTTTCTTT. It specifies CASRQGTGMNTEAFF.

On this clone: This sample includes further DNA sequences coding for the same CDR3. This chain connects TRBV18 to TRBJ1-5; possible D gene TRBD1, 5 bases. V was shortened by 3 bases and J by 0 bases, with 9 bases between the two germline ends. Germline loops: CDR1 KGHSH, CDR2 LQKENI. The CDR3 runs 15 residues. CDR3 amino acids: CASSPTGDSNQPQHF. The DNA of the CDR3 is TGTGCCAGCTCACCGACGGGGGATAGCAATCAGCCCCAGCATTTT. Drawing the rest from reference TRBV18 and TRBJ1-5, the complete variable domain is NAGVMQNPRHLVRRRGQEARLRCSPMKGHSHVYWYRQLPEEGLKFMVYLQKENIIDESGMPKERFSAEFPKEGPSILRIQQVVRGDSAAYFCASSPTGDSNQPQHFGDGTRLSIL.

This clone was seen ten or more times. The chain links TRBV28 to TRBJ1-5; D might be TRBD1 (5 bases). CDR3 size: 15 residues. The germline V and J ends were trimmed by 2 bases and 4 bases, with 12 bases remaining between them. Germline values: CDR1 MDHEN, CDR2 SYDVKM. CDR3 loop: CASSLRSGVNQPQHF. The CDR3 DNA is TGTGCCAGCAGTTTACGGTCGGGGGTGAATCAGCCCCAGCATTTT. The complete variable domain, with remaining parts taken from reference TRBV28 and TRBJ1-5, reads DVKVTQSSRYLVKRTGEKVFLECVQDMDHENMFWYRQDPGLGLRLIYFSYDVKMKEKGDIPEGYSVSREKKERFSLILESASTNQTSMYLCASSLRSGVNQPQHFGDGTRLSIL.

The V call is TRBV7-6, the J call TRBJ2-1; TRBD2 matches 8 bases. V was pared by 4 bases and J by 0 bases, with 5 bases of the junction left unmatched. Per germline, CDR1 SGHVS and CDR2 FNYEAQ. The CDR3 contains 16 residues. DNA for the CDR3: TGTGCCAGCAGCTCGATAGCGGGGATCTCCTACAATGAGCAGTTCTTC. As protein: CASSSIAGISYNEQFF.

This sequence joins TRBV7-2 and TRBJ2-7; TRBD2 might be the D (5 bases). The germline V gene encodes CDR1 SGHTA and CDR2 FQGNSA. Deletions cut 1 base from V and 4 bases from J, with 11 bases between. The CDR3 runs 14 residues. Written as DNA, the CDR3 is TGTGCCAGCAGCTTAGGCCTAGCCTATTACGAGCAGTACTTC. It translates to CASSLGLAYYEQYF.